These 5 T cell receptor beta chains originate from one sample sequenced in a study of cytomegalovirus exposure and HLA in healthy donors. Use of 60 Vbeta and 13 Jbeta primers characterized the PCR. The method was immunoSEQ multiplex PCR; TCRdb's version includes in-frame clones alone and lacks a portion of them. Of about 150,000 clones listed, around 84% were seen once; the top ten hold roughly 5.9%. Sequenced material: PBMCs. All receptors come from a woman aged 35 to 49 in good health and CMV-seropositive.

V is TRBV2 and J is TRBJ1-1; no definite D call. The V gene lost 8 bases and the J gene lost 11 bases, with 15 bases spanning the gap. The CDR3 contains 11 residues. The V gene's germline CDR1 is SNHLY and CDR2 FYNNEI. The CDR3 bases are TGTGCCAGCTCGGGAGAAGTGGGGGCTTTCTTT. Translation gives CASSGEVGAFF.

The V gene is TRBV7-9, the J gene TRBJ2-1, with 7 nucleotides matching TRBD2. The J segment lost 4 bases and the V segment lost 3 bases, leaving 3 bases of the junction unmatched. CDR1 is SEHNR and CDR2 is FQNEAQ in the germline V gene (reference sequence). CDR3 length equals 14 residues. The CDR3 DNA reads TGTGCCAGCAGCTTCCTAGCGGAATACAATGAGCAGTTCTTC. Translation: CASSFLAEYNEQFF.

This clone was recorded only once. For the CDR3, the DNA is TGTGCCAGCAGTTTAGAGGCAGCCAAGACTAGGGAGAACACTGAAGCTTTCTTT. It specifies CASSLEAAKTRENTEAFF. The chain is built from TRBV28 and TRBJ1-1; D is ambiguous. This CDR3 region has 18 residues. Germline V gene sequence: CDR1 MDHEN, CDR2 SYDVKM. V shed 2 bases and J shed 1 base, with 20 bases lying between them.

This chain uses TRBV6-6 with TRBJ2-3; TRBD2 is a possible D gene (6 bases). Germline CDR1 MNHNY, CDR2 SVGAGI (reference sequence). The CDR3 runs 13 residues. V lost 10 bases to trimming and J lost 8 bases, with 19 bases between them. CDR3 protein: CATSGTQKSTQYF. Written as DNA, the CDR3 is TGTGCCACCTCCGGGACTCAAAAGAGTACGCAGTATTTT.

In the case of this clone: The junction does not match germline at one end; this may be a read error. This rearrangement joins TRBV10-1 to TRBJ2-2; 7 bases agree with TRBD2. CDR1 and CDR2 (germline): WNHNN, SYGVQD (reference sequence). This CDR3 has 16 amino acids. CDR3 DNA: TGCGCCGGCAGTGAGCTCGGCGGGAGTGGCACCGGGGAGCTGTTTTTT. Translation: CAGSELGGSGTGELFF.